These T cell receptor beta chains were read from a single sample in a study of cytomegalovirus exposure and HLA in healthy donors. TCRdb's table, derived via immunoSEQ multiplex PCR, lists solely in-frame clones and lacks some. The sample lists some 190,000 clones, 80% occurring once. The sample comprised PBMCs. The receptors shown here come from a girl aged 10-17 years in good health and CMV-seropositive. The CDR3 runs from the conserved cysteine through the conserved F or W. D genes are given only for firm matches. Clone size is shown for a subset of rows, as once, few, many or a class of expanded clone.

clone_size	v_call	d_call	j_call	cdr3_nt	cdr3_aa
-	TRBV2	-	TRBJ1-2	TGTGCCAGCAGCGGCAGGGGAAGTCCGGGCTATGGCTACACCTTC	CASSGRGSPGYGYTF
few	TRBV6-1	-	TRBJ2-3	TGTGCCAGCAGTGAAAGTCGTGGACCGGGGGATACGCAGTATTTT	CASSESRGPGDTQYF
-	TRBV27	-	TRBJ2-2	TGTGCCAGCAGTTTATGGCAGGCAAGCTTCGGAGAGCTGTTTTTT	CASSLWQASFGELFF
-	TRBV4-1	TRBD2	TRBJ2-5	TGCGCCAGCAGCCCTCCACCGACTAGCGACTTGGGGGGGGCCCAGTACTTC	CASSPPPTSDLGGAQYF
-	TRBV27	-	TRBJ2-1	TGTGCCAGCAGTTTGGGGAGTTCCTACAATGAGCAGTTCTTC	CASSLGSSYNEQFF
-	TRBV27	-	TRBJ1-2	TGTGCCAGCGGGGGAGGACGACCCCGGTCAACACCCACCCGGTCTAACTATGGCTACACCTTC	CASGGGRPRSTPTRSNYGYTF
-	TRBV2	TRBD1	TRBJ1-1	TGTGCCAGCGCTCCCGACAGGGGAGTCACTGAAGCTTTCTTT	CASAPDRGVTEAFF
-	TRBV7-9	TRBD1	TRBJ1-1	TGTGCCAGCAGCTTAAGACAGGGCGAGACTGAAGCTTTCTTT	CASSLRQGETEAFF
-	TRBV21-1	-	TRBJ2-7	TGTGCCAGCAGCAAAGGGGCCGGGAGGGGAAGCTACGAGCAGTACTTC	CASSKGAGRGSYEQYF
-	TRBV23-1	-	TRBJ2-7	TGCGCCAGCAGTCCACCGCCGGGTACCCTCTACGAGCAGTACTTC	CASSPPPGTLYEQYF
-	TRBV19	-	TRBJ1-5	TGTGCCAGTACCATCCCGGGAGATAGCAATCAGCCCCAGCATTTT	CASTIPGDSNQPQHF
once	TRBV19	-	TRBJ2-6	TGTGCCAGTAGTATCACCTTCCGGAGGAAGGCCAACGTCCTGACTTTC	CASSITFRRKANVLTF
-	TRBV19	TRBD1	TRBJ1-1	TGTGCCAGTAGTCCCCTCCGGGACAGGGCTCGGAACACTGAAGCTTTCTTT	CASSPLRDRARNTEAFF
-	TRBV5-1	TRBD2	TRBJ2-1	TGCGCCAGCGATGTGACTAGCGGGAGCAATGAGCAGTTCTTC	CASDVTSGSNEQFF
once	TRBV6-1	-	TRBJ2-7	TGTGCCAGCAGTCTGGGGAGCCATACCTCCTACGAGCAGTACTTC	CASSLGSHTSYEQYF
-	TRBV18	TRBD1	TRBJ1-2	TGTGCCAGCTCACCACCCCAGACAGGGACATATGGCTACACCTTC	CASSPPQTGTYGYTF
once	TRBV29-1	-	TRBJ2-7	TGCAGCGTTGAGAACAGGACAAAATCCTACGAGCAGTACTTC	CSVENRTKSYEQYF
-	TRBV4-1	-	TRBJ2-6	TGCGCCAGCAGCCAAGCACCGGGCTCTGGGGCCAACGTCCTGACTTTC	CASSQAPGSGANVLTF
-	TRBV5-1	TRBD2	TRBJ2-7	TGCGCCAGCAGTTCTCGGGCGGGAGGGTACGAGCAGTACTTC	CASSSRAGGYEQYF
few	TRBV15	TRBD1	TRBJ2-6	TGTGCCACCAGCAGAGAACGGACAGGCTCTGGGGCCAACGTCCTGACTTTC	CATSRERTGSGANVLTF
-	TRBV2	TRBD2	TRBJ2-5	TGTGCCAGCAGTGACGGGACTAGCGGGATAATAGAGACCCAGTACTTC	CASSDGTSGIIETQYF
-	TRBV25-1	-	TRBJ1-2	TGTGCCAGCAGAGGCAGGGGTAACTATGGCTACACCTTC	CASRGRGNYGYTF
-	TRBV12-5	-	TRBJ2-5	TGTGCTAGTGGTTCCCCCATCATATCCGCGAGGACACGAGAGACCCAGTACTTC	CASGSPIISARTRETQYF
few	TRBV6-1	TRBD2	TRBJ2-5	TGTGCCAGCAGTGTCCAACCTAGCGGCCTCCAAGAGACCCAGTACTTC	CASSVQPSGLQETQYF
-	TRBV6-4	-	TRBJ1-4	TGTGCCAGCGGATACAATCAGGGTAGGGGAAAACTGTTTTTT	CASGYNQGRGKLFF
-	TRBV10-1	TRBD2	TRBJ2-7	TGCGCCAGCAGCCGCTCTCCCTCGGGGACTAGCTTCAACGAGCAGTACTTC	CASSRSPSGTSFNEQYF
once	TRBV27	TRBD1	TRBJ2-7	TGTGCCAGCAGTTTATCGACAGGGGAAGACGAGCAGTACTTC	CASSLSTGEDEQYF
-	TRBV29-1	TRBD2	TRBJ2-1	TGCAGCGTTGAAGATCGTAGCGGGAGGGCCGGGGGGTACAATGAGCAGTTCTTC	CSVEDRSGRAGGYNEQFF
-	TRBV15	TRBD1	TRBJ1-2	TGTGCCACCAGCGGACCGGGACAGGGGCCGACTGGCTACACCTTC	CATSGPGQGPTGYTF
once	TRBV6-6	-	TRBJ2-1	TGTGCCAGCAGTTACCAAGTGGGGGACTCCGCCAATGAGCAGTTCTTC	CASSYQVGDSANEQFF
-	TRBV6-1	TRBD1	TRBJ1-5	TGTGCCAGCAAGCGAGGGGGCGGCGGTCAGCCCCAGCATTTT	CASKRGGGGQPQHF
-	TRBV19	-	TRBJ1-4	TGTGCCAGCAGCGGGGTGGGGGACTACCATAATGAAAAACTGTTTTTT	CASSGVGDYHNEKLFF
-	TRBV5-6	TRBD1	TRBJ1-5	TGTGCCAGCAGCCTCGAGACAGGGGTCAATCAGCCCCAGCATTTT	CASSLETGVNQPQHF
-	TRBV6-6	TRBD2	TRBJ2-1	TGTGCCAGTACCGGGACTAGCGGGAGATTGAATGAGCAGTTCTTC	CASTGTSGRLNEQFF
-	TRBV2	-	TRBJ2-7	TGTGCCAGCAGTTATGGACTTATCTACGAGCAGTACTTC	CASSYGLIYEQYF
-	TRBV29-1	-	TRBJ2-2	TGCAGCGTTGAAGAGCAGGAGAACACCGGGGAGCTGTTTTTT	CSVEEQENTGELFF
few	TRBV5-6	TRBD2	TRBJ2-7	TGTGCCAGCAGCTTAGATCCTAGCGGGATCTACGAGCAGTACTTC	CASSLDPSGIYEQYF
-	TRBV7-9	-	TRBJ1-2	TGTTCCAGCAGCTTAGAAAGCAGGGTCGGCTACACCTTC	CSSSLESRVGYTF
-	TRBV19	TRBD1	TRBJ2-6	TGTGCCAGTAGTGGGACAGGGGGCGCTGGGGCCAACGTCCTGACTTTC	CASSGTGGAGANVLTF
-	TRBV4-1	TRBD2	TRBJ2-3	TGCGCCAGCAGCCCCCTCGAGCTAGCGGGACCAGATACGCAGTATTTT	CASSPLELAGPDTQYF
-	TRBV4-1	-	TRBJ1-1	TGCGCCAGCAGCCAAGAGTCTACACGCCGAGGCACTGAAGCTTTCTTT	CASSQESTRRGTEAFF
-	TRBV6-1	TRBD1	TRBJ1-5	TGTGCCAGCAGTGTCCACAGGGGATCGGACAATCAGCCCCAGCATTTT	CASSVHRGSDNQPQHF
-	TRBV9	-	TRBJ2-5	TGTGCCAGCAGCGCCTCTTACGGGGGGCCAAGCCAAGAGACCCAGTACTTC	CASSASYGGPSQETQYF
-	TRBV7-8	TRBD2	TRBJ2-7	TGTGCCAGCAGCCTCGCCCGCGTGGGACTAGCGGGAGAGGACGAGCAGTACTTC	CASSLARVGLAGEDEQYF
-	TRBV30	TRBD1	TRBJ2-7	TGTGCCTGGGAGCGGGACAGGGGTCAACCCTACGAGCAGTACTTC	CAWERDRGQPYEQYF
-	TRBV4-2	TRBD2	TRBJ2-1	TGTGCCAGCAGCCAAGGCGCCGCGGGACTAGCGGACAATGAGCAGTTCTTC	CASSQGAAGLADNEQFF
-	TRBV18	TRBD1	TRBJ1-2	TGTGCCAGCTCACCCGGGACAGAGTATGGCTACACCTTC	CASSPGTEYGYTF
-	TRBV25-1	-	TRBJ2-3	TGTGCCAGCAGTGAGGGGGCGGGAGCCCTCACAGATACGCAGTATTTT	CASSEGAGALTDTQYF
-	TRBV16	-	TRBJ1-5	TGTGCCAGCAGCCCCTGGAGCCGAACTGATCAGCCCCAGCATTTT	CASSPWSRTDQPQHF
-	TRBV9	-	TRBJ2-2	TGTGCCAGCAGCGTAGACGCCAGGGGATTTATCGGGGAGCTGTTTTTT	CASSVDARGFIGELFF
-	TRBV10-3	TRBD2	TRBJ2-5	TGTGCCATCAGTGGGTCGATAGCGGGAGCCAACCAAGAGACCCAGTACTTC	CAISGSIAGANQETQYF
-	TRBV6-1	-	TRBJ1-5	TGTGCCAGCAGTGAAGATGGGGGAGGGGGGGATAGGCCCCAGCATTTT	CASSEDGGGGDRPQHF
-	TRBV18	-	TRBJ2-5	TGTGCCAGCTCACCCCCCGGGGGGACCCAGTACTTC	CASSPPGGTQYF
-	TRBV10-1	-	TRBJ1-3	TGCGCCAGCGGGAGTCCAAACTCTGGAAACACCATATATTTT	CASGSPNSGNTIYF
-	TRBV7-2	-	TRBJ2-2	TGTGCCAGCAGCTTAGACGCTAGCGCCTTAGCCGGGGAGCTGTTTTTT	CASSLDASALAGELFF
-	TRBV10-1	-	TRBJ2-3	TGCGCCAGCAGTGAGTCGGATGAAGAGGCACTAGCGCAGTATTTT	CASSESDEEALAQYF
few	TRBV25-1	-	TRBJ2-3	TGTGCCAGCAGTGAGCCTGGGGACTCCTACGGTGATACGCAGTATTTT	CASSEPGDSYGDTQYF